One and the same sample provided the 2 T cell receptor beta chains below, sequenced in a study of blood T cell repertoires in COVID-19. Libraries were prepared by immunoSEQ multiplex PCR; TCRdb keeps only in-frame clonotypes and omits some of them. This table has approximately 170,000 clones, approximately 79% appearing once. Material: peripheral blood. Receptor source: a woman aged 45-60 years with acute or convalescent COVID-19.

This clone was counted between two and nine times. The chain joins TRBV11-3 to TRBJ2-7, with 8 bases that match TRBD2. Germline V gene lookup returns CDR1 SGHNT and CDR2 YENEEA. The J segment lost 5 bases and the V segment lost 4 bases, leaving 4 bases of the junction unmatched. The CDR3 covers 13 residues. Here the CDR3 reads CASSSLGRDEQYF. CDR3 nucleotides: TGTGCCAGCAGCTCTCTCGGGAGGGACGAGCAGTACTTC. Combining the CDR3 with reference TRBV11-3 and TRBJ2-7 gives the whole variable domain EAGVVQSPRYKIIEKKQPVAFWCNPISGHNTLYWYLQNLGQGPELLIRYENEEAVDDSQLPKDRFSAERLKGVDSTLKIQPAELGDSAVYLCASSSLGRDEQYFGPGTRLTVT.

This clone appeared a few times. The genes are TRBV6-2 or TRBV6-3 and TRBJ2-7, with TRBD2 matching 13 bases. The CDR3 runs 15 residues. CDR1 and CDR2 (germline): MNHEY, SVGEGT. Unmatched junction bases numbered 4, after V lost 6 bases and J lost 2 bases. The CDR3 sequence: CASSLGLAGPYEQYF. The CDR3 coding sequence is TGTGCCAGCAGCCTGGGACTAGCGGGACCCTACGAGCAGTACTTC.